These 12 T cell receptor beta chains were all obtained from the same sample, sequenced in a study of blood T cells in healthy people across ages (dated by TCRdb to the mid-2010s). Libraries were built with 5' RACE. Sequenced on an Illumina HiSeq 2500. A second PCR of about 6 to 11 cycles was performed with a sample-barcoded 5' primer and a J-beta primer mix. Using fastp at Q25 and MiXCR, TCRdb reprocessed the public reads and kept productive beta chains. Every entry covers one CDR3 protein and lists the most common genes and DNA from its rows. Counted in this sample were 1 million to 1.2 million distinct CDR3 sequences; roughly two fifths of them appeared once. Around 13% of the sample goes to the ten largest clones. Sequenced: blood. All receptors derive from a man aged 18 to 30 in good health.

The table lists this clonotype with many counts. The chain combines TRBV28 with TRBJ2-1; 12 bases map to TRBD2. Germline CDR1 MDHEN, CDR2 SYDVKM. The CDR3 loop spans 15 amino acids. Trimming at V came to 4 bases and at J to 6 bases, leaving 4 bases not matched to a gene. The CDR3 sequence is CASSYTSGGPNEQFF. The CDR3 DNA sequence: TGTGCCAGCAGTTATACTAGCGGGGGGCCCAATGAGCAGTTCTTC.

V usage is TRBV20-1 and J usage is TRBJ2-5; 7 bases are a match to TRBD1. This CDR3 spans 15 amino acids. Germline trimming cut 2 bases from V and 2 bases from J; bases unmatched to any gene: 8. Looked up from germline, CDR1 is DFQATT and CDR2 is SNEGSKA (reference sequence). CDR3 DNA: TGCAGTGCTAGAAACCCGGGACAGACGCAAGAGACCCAGTACTTC. Encoded protein: CSARNPGQTQETQYF.

This clonotype was seen a few times. V is TRBV9 and J is TRBJ1-6; tentative D call: TRBD1 (5 bases). Germline V gives CDR1 SGDLS, CDR2 YYNGEE. Trimming left V 0 bases short and J 7 bases short, with 11 bases between. The CDR3 sequence is 15 residues long. CDR3 loop: CASSVAGGLNSPLHF. In nucleotides, the CDR3 is TGTGCCAGCAGCGTAGCTGGGGGGTTAAATTCACCCCTCCACTTT.

This clonotype was seen a handful of times. The V call is TRBV6-2 or TRBV6-3, the J call TRBJ2-3, with 7 nucleotides matching TRBD2. The length of the CDR3 is 17 residues. Germline V gene lookup returns CDR1 MNHEY and CDR2 SVGEGT. Trimming removed 7 bases from V and 0 bases from J; junction bases left unmatched: 13. The CDR3 region is CASTQAGPSPSTDTQYF. The DNA of the CDR3 is TGTGCCAGCACCCAAGCGGGGCCGTCGCCTAGCACAGATACGCAGTATTTT.

As to this clonotype: A clone one base away is much larger, so this may be a read error. The chain carries TRBV4-3 and TRBJ2-2; TRBD2 might be the D (6 bases). Between the trimmed V and J ends, which lost 4 bases and 6 bases, there was a span of 12 bases. The CDR3 has 14 amino acids. CDR1 and CDR2 from the germline V gene are LGHNA and YSLEER. The DNA for the CDR3 is TGCGCCAGCAGCCGGGACTTCAACGCCGGGGAGCTGTTTTTT. Its translation is CASSRDFNAGELFF.

The chain links TRBV5-6 to TRBJ1-1; D unclear. Germline V gene sequence: CDR1 SGHDT, CDR2 YYEEEE. The CDR3 extends over 12 amino acids. V gave up 4 bases and J gave up 5 bases, with 9 bases separating them. This CDR3 reads CASSRSRTEAFF. CDR3 in DNA: TGTGCCAGCAGCCGCTCGAGGACTGAAGCTTTCTTT.

V is TRBV29-1 and J is TRBJ1-4; maybe TRBD1 (6 bases). Trimming removed 4 bases from V and 0 bases from J, with 9 bases in between. Germline V gene sequence: CDR1 SQVTM, CDR2 ANQGSEA. CDR3 size: 14 residues. CDR3 sequence (DNA): TGCAGCGTTGTTCAGGGGACAACTAATGAAAAACTGTTTTTT. It is translated as CSVVQGTTNEKLFF.

This clonotype was picked up many times. Relative to the germline gene, one junction end is altered; a read error may explain this. The chain carries TRBV5-1 and TRBJ1-1; a possible D gene is TRBD1 (6 bases). The CDR3 has 12 residues. The V gene's germline CDR1 is SGHRS and CDR2 YFSETQ. The chain's CDR3 is CASSLGQTEAFF. The CDR3, as DNA: TGTGCCAGCAGTTTAGGACAGACTGAAGCTTTCTTT.

With regard to this clonotype: A read error may account for a junction end that differs from germline. The chain recombines TRBV12-3 or TRBV12-4 with TRBJ1-2; D is unresolved. This CDR3 has 13 residues. CDR3 DNA: TGTGCCAGCAGTCCCAACGGAAACTACGGCTACACCTTC. It specifies CASSPNGNYGYTF.

CDR3 sequence reads: CSARGVVGYNSPLHF. CDR3 nucleotide sequence: TGCAGTGCTAGAGGGGTGGTTGGCTATAATTCACCCCTCCACTTT. The V gene is TRBV20-1, the J gene TRBJ1-6; unclear D gene. This CDR3 has 15 amino acids. Germline CDR1 DFQATT, CDR2 SNEGSKA (reference sequence). The ends were cut back, 1 base at V and 3 bases at J, with 10 bases in the middle.

V is TRBV7-9 and J is TRBJ2-7, with D uncertain. This CDR3 comprises 10 residues. CDR1 and CDR2 from the germline V gene are SEHNR and FQNEAQ (reference sequence). Trimming removed 4 bases at V and 10 bases at J, with 8 bases between. The CDR3 nucleotides read TGTGCCAGCAGCTCCTCACTTCAGTACTTC. Residues: CASSSSLQYF. Full variable domain (outside the CDR3, taken from reference TRBV7-9 and TRBJ2-7): DTGVSQNPRHKITKRGQNVTFRCDPISEHNRLYWYRQTLGQGPEFLTYFQNEAQLEKSRLLSDRFSAERPKGSFSTLEIQRTEQGDSAMYLCASSSSLQYFGPGTRLTVT.

The V call is TRBV5-1, the J call TRBJ2-3; 7 bases match TRBD1. V lost 3 bases to trimming and J lost 0 bases; unmatched junction nucleotides: 1. Germline V gene data show CDR1 as SGHRS and CDR2 as YFSETQ. The CDR3 consists of 14 residues. CDR3 sequence (DNA): TGCGCCAGCAGCTGGGACAGCAGCACAGATACGCAGTATTTT. It yields the protein CASSWDSSTDTQYF.